Below, one TCR beta chain is given with its context. The data derive from a study of blood T cell repertoires in COVID-19. Trimming pared 1 base from V and 7 bases from J, leaving 20 bases between. Germline CDR1 is SGHRS and CDR2 is YFSETQ. The CDR3 is 16 amino acids. Profiling relied on immunoSEQ multiplex PCR, and the TCRdb table lists in-frame clones only, not all of them. The sample has under 150,000 clones; almost 85% are singletons. The rearrangement joins TRBV5-1 to TRBJ2-5; D is perhaps TRBD2 (6 bases). The sequenced sample was peripheral blood. The TCR comes from a human donor in a cohort sampled during active COVID-19. CDR3 coding DNA: TGCGCCAGCAGCTTGTTTGGTGCGGGGCCCGGTGGGACCCAGTACTTC. It encodes CASSLFGAGPGGTQYF.